This T cell receptor beta chain appears in the sequencing data of a study of T cell clonality in common variable immunodeficiency. The table lists this clone with many counts. The missing CDR3 end, 3 residues past where the read stops, is filled in from the germline J gene. Using immunoSEQ multiplex PCR, the repertoire was profiled, and TCRdb retains in-frame clones only, with some absent. The table lists tens of thousands of clones, with no singletons. The CDR3 is 13 amino acids. Looked up from germline, CDR1 is SGHDN and CDR2 is FVKESK. V shed 6 bases and J shed 5 bases, with 10 bases lying between them.

The receptor's source is a person between 18 and 75 years old in good health. This chain connects TRBV14 to TRBJ1-4; D is ambiguous. The material sequenced was peripheral blood mononuclear cells. CDR3 sequence: CASSLSLNEKLFF. CDR3 DNA (partial): TGTGCCAGCAGTCTTTCCCTGAATGAAAAA. Full variable domain (rest looked up from reference TRBV14 and TRBJ1-4): EAGVTQFPSHSVIEKGQTVTLRCDPISGHDNLYWYRRVMGKEIKFLLHFVKESKQDESGMPNNRFLAERTGGTYSTLKVQPAELEDSGVYFCASSLSLNEKLFFGSGTQLSVL.